These 31 T cell receptor beta chains were sequenced from one sample in a study of blood T cell repertoires in COVID-19. Assay: immunoSEQ multiplex PCR; the TCRdb copy retains only in-frame clones and omits some. The sample lists about 160,000 clones, about 92% occurring once. Sequenced: peripheral blood. These receptors were obtained from a young man with COVID-19, enrolled during active disease.

The chain joins TRBV11-3 to TRBJ2-2; 9 bases are shared with TRBD1. CDR1 is SGHNT and CDR2 is YENEEA in the germline V gene. The CDR3 is made up of 16 amino acids. V gave up 5 bases and J gave up 2 bases; unmatched junction bases: 6. The CDR3 DNA reads as TGTGCCAGCAGCCCCCGACAGGGGGGTAACACCGGGGAGCTGTTTTTT. This translates into CASSPRQGGNTGELFF.

CDR3 residues: CASSQEQRGVNEQFF. As DNA, the CDR3 is TGTGCCAGCAGCCAAGAACAGCGGGGGGTAAATGAGCAGTTCTTC. The J gene is TRBJ2-1, the V gene TRBV3-1 (or the pseudogene TRBV3-2); 9 bases are shared with TRBD2. The CDR3 consists of 15 residues. Germline trimming cut 0 bases from V and 7 bases from J; bases unmatched to any gene: 4. CDR1 and CDR2 (germline): LGHDT, YNNKEL (reference sequence).

The J gene is TRBJ1-1, the V gene TRBV6-5; D might be TRBD1 (5 bases). This CDR3 contains 14 residues. V was cut by 5 bases and J by 6 bases, with 16 bases left in between. Germline lookup yields CDR1 MNHEY and CDR2 SVGAGI. The CDR3 DNA is TGTGCCAGCAGTACCCGGGGGGGGTCGGCTGAAGCTTTCTTT. Its translation: CASSTRGGSAEAFF.

In this sample, this clone turned up a few times. The V gene is TRBV3-1 (or the pseudogene TRBV3-2), the J gene TRBJ1-2, with TRBD1 matching over 7 bases. The germline V gene has CDR1 LGHDT and CDR2 YNNKEL (reference sequence). With 1 base clipped from V and 4 bases from J, the junction kept 6 bases outside the gene matches. This CDR3 has 15 amino acids. The CDR3 loop reads CASSQGAGQFYGYTF. The CDR3 coding sequence is TGTGCCAGCAGCCAAGGTGCGGGACAGTTCTATGGCTACACCTTC.

The rearrangement uses TRBV5-5 and TRBJ1-1, with 7 bases fitting TRBD1. The CDR3 has 14 amino acids. After removal of 6 bases from V and 0 bases from J, the junction contained 5 bases not matched to a gene. CDR1 SGHKS and CDR2 YYEKEE come from the germline V gene (reference sequence). The CDR3 DNA is TGTGCCAGCACCAACAGGGGACTGAACACTGAAGCTTTCTTT. Protein product: CASTNRGLNTEAFF. Using reference TRBV5-5 and TRBJ1-1 for the parts outside the CDR3, the full variable domain is DAGVTQSPTHLIKTRGQQVTLRCSPISGHKSVSWYQQVLGQGPQFIFQYYEKEERGRGNFPDRFSARQFPNYSSELNVNALLLGDSALYLCASTNRGLNTEAFFGQGTRLTVV.

The rearrangement joins TRBV5-1 to TRBJ2-6, with 7 bases identical to TRBD1. V was clipped by 3 bases and J by 1 base; unmatched bases: 7. This CDR3 spans 17 amino acids. CDR1 is SGHRS and CDR2 is YFSETQ in the germline V gene. The CDR3 DNA reads TGCGCCAGCAGCTCAGCCCGACAGGGTTCTGGGGCCAACGTCCTGACTTTC. This translates into CASSSARQGSGANVLTF.

V gene TRBV4-3 combines with J gene TRBJ1-2; D possibly corresponds to TRBD1 (5 bases). The CDR3 totals 15 residues. From germline, CDR1 is LGHNA and CDR2 YSLEER. The ends were cut back, 0 bases at V and 9 bases at J, with 17 bases in the middle. In DNA form, the CDR3 reads TGCGCCAGCAGCCAAGATAGGGAGGGGCAGGTTAGCTACACCTTC. It codes for CASSQDREGQVSYTF.

V is TRBV28 and J is TRBJ2-5; 8 nucleotides agree with TRBD2. The V gene's germline CDR1 is MDHEN and CDR2 SYDVKM. The CDR3 is 15 residues long. V gave up 5 bases and J gave up 1 base; unmatched junction bases: 6. Written as DNA, the CDR3 is TGTGCCAGCAGTCCACGGACTAGCAGCCAAGAGACCCAGTACTTC. Its protein product is CASSPRTSSQETQYF.

The chain carries TRBV7-9 and TRBJ1-2; 9 nucleotides agree with TRBD1. After removal of 2 bases from V and 2 bases from J, the junction contained 6 bases not matched to a gene. In germline, CDR1 is SEHNR, CDR2 FQNEAQ (reference sequence). The CDR3 spans 16 residues. The CDR3 sequence: CASSLTPGQGNYGYTF. CDR3 DNA sequence: TGTGCCAGCAGCTTAACACCGGGACAGGGCAACTATGGCTACACCTTC.

The V and J genes are TRBV6-5 and TRBJ2-2; 7 positions match TRBD1. Trimming removed 4 bases from V and 7 bases from J; junction bases left unmatched: 3. This CDR3 spans 13 amino acids. The germline V gene encodes CDR1 MNHEY and CDR2 SVGAGI. This chain's CDR3 is CASSSQGDGELFF. The CDR3 DNA sequence: TGTGCCAGCAGTTCCCAGGGGGACGGGGAGCTGTTTTTT.

The CDR3 sequence: CASSSGTGDLNTEAFF. CDR3 in DNA: TGTGCCAGCTCATCCGGGACAGGGGACCTGAACACTGAAGCTTTCTTT. The chain carries TRBV18 and TRBJ1-1; TRBD1 agrees at 10 bases. Germline assignment: CDR1 KGHSH and CDR2 LQKENI. The V gene end was trimmed by 5 bases and the J gene end by 0 bases; junction bases not matched to a gene: 6. The CDR3 has 16 residues.

This chain links TRBV27 with TRBJ1-3; D is perhaps TRBD1 (5 bases). The CDR3 extends over 14 amino acids. Germline lookup yields CDR1 MNHEY and CDR2 SMNVEV (reference sequence). Trimming removed 3 bases from V and 4 bases from J, with 10 bases in between. The CDR3 bases are TGTGCCAGCAGTTTGGCCAGGGCAGGAAACACCATATATTTT. It codes for CASSLARAGNTIYF.

The V and J genes are TRBV4-2 and TRBJ1-5; 12 positions agree with TRBD1. This CDR3 has 16 amino acids. The germline V gene encodes CDR1 LGHNA and CDR2 YNFKEQ. Trimming removed 4 bases from V and 5 bases from J; junction bases left unmatched: 6. CDR3 protein: CASSPTGQGAHQPQHF. CDR3 bases: TGTGCCAGCAGCCCTACGGGACAGGGGGCCCATCAGCCCCAGCATTTT.

In DNA, the CDR3 is TGTGCCAGCAGCCACACCGGGACATCGAACACCGGGGAGCTGTTTTTT. It yields the protein CASSHTGTSNTGELFF. V is TRBV7-9 and J is TRBJ2-2; possible D gene TRBD1, 6 bases. V shed 5 bases and J shed 0 bases, with 13 bases lying between them. The CDR3 sequence is 16 residues long. Germline V CDR1 and CDR2: SEHNR, FQNEAQ (reference sequence).

V is TRBV19 and J is TRBJ1-6; 10 nucleotides match TRBD1. This CDR3 is 16 amino acids long. Germline CDR1 LNHDA, CDR2 SQIVND (reference sequence). The V segment lost 4 bases and the J segment 9 bases; nucleotides outside the gene matches: 9. The chain's CDR3 is CASSTSDRGDSSPLHF. The CDR3 DNA follows: TGTGCCAGTAGTACCTCGGACAGGGGGGATAGTTCACCCCTCCACTTT.

CDR3 in DNA: TGTGCCAGCAGCCTCGAACCACATCCAGGACAGGGGAACGGCTACACCTTC. This sequence encodes CASSLEPHPGQGNGYTF. The chain has TRBV5-6 and TRBJ1-2, with TRBD1 identical over 9 bases. Germline assignment: CDR1 SGHDT and CDR2 YYEEEE. V shed 4 bases, J shed 8 bases, and the junction held 18 bases outside the gene matches. The CDR3 extends over 17 amino acids.

The chain links TRBV5-4 to TRBJ1-5; 7 bases are shared with TRBD1. The junction had 4 bases not matched to a gene; V was cut back by 0 bases and J by 4 bases. The CDR3 is 15 residues long. Germline V gives CDR1 SGHNT, CDR2 YYREEE (reference sequence). CDR3 protein: CASSLDRGENQPQHF. CDR3 sequence (DNA): TGTGCCAGCAGCTTGGACAGGGGAGAGAATCAGCCCCAGCATTTT. Together with reference TRBV5-4 and TRBJ1-5, the CDR3 gives the full variable domain: ETGVTQSPTHLIKTRGQQVTLRCSSQSGHNTVSWYQQALGQGPQFIFQYYREEENGRGNFPPRFSGLQFPNYSSELNVNALELDDSALYLCASSLDRGENQPQHFGDGTRLSIL.

V gene TRBV5-4 combines with J gene TRBJ1-2; the match to TRBD1 covers 7 bases. V shed 5 bases and J 3 bases; nucleotides not matched to a gene: 10. CDR1 is SGHNT and CDR2 is YYREEE in the germline V gene (reference sequence). This CDR3 has 15 residues. CDR3 amino acids: CASSSNRGMDYGYTF. The CDR3 nucleotides are TGTGCCAGCAGTTCGAACAGGGGAATGGACTATGGCTACACCTTC.

The CDR3 spells CASSQFDKPHYEQYF. The CDR3 coding sequence is TGTGCCAGCAGCCAATTCGACAAGCCGCACTACGAGCAGTACTTC. The chain has TRBV5-4 and TRBJ2-7; D call uncertain. V lost 4 bases and J lost 3, with 17 bases in between. CDR3 length: 15 residues. CDR1 is SGHNT, CDR2 YYREEE, per germline (reference sequence).

The genes are TRBV4-3 and TRBJ2-7; tentatively, D is TRBD1 (5 bases). Germline V gives CDR1 LGHNA, CDR2 YSLEER. The CDR3 consists of 16 residues. The V end lost 1 base, the J end lost 4 bases, and 17 bases lay between the germline ends. The CDR3 nucleotides are TGCGCCAGCAGCCAAGGTTCAGCAGGGTTTTATTACGAGCAGTACTTC. Translation gives CASSQGSAGFYYEQYF.

The chain carries TRBV3-1 (or the pseudogene TRBV3-2) and TRBJ2-5; 9 nucleotides agree with TRBD2. The CDR3 runs 15 residues. J gave up 9 bases and V 1 base, and 9 bases lay outside the gene matches. Looked up from germline, CDR1 is LGHDT and CDR2 is YNNKEL (reference sequence). CDR3 nucleotide sequence: TGTGCCAGCAGCCAAGGGAGTAGCGGGAGTGGGGCCCAGTACTTC. Its translation: CASSQGSSGSGAQYF.

This clone has just one count. The chain links TRBV7-9 to TRBJ1-2, with TRBD1 identical over 8 bases. CDR1 and CDR2 (germline): SEHNR, FQNEAQ (reference sequence). V lost 4 bases, J lost 3 bases, and 7 bases stayed unmatched. This CDR3 comprises 15 residues. The chain's CDR3 is CASSSYRGADYGYTF. CDR3 coding DNA: TGTGCCAGCAGCTCCTACAGGGGGGCAGACTATGGCTACACCTTC.

The chain carries TRBV6-5 and TRBJ2-7, with TRBD2 as a possible D gene (6 bases). The V end was cut by 6 bases, the J end by 1 base, with 13 bases between. CDR3 length equals 14 residues. Germline values: CDR1 MNHEY, CDR2 SVGAGI. The CDR3 reads CASSRSGTSYEQYF. In DNA form, the CDR3 reads TGTGCCAGCAGCCGTTCCGGGACTTCCTACGAGCAGTACTTC.

The V gene is TRBV28, the J gene TRBJ1-2, with D perhaps matching TRBD1 (5 bases). The CDR3 runs 15 residues. CDR1 and CDR2 from the germline V gene are MDHEN and SYDVKM. The V gene lost 2 bases and the J gene lost 2 bases, with 12 bases spanning the gap. The CDR3 coding sequence is TGTGCCAGCAGTTTACACCAGGGATGGAACTATGGCTACACCTTC. As protein: CASSLHQGWNYGYTF.

Comments on this clone: This same CDR3 is encoded by further DNA sequences in the sample. The chain employs TRBV7-3 and TRBJ2-7; 10 nucleotides align to TRBD2. With V trimmed by 2 bases and J by 2 bases, 3 bases remained unmatched. Germline assignment: CDR1 SGHTA and CDR2 FQGTGA. CDR3 length: 15 amino acids. The CDR3 bases are TGTGCCAGCAGCTTAGGGCTAGCGGGAGCCTACGAGCAGTACTTC. Translation: CASSLGLAGAYEQYF.

DNA for the CDR3: TGTGCCACCAGCAGAGAGACAGGGGATGCCTATGGCTACACCTTC. As protein: CATSRETGDAYGYTF. The chain has TRBV15 and TRBJ1-2, with TRBD1 matching 8 bases. Germline values: CDR1 LNHNV, CDR2 YYDKDF (reference sequence). This CDR3 comprises 15 residues. Losses at the gene ends were 0 bases for V and 4 bases for J; bases not matched to a gene: 4.

The chain carries TRBV29-1 and TRBJ1-2, with D possibly TRBD1 on 5 matching bases. The ends were cut back, 2 bases at V and 7 bases at J, with 17 bases in the middle. The CDR3 consists of 14 residues. The germline V gene has CDR1 SQVTM and CDR2 ANQGSEA. CDR3 nucleotides: TGCAGCGTTGAACTCGGGGGACGAGCGTTTGGCTACACCTTC. Its protein product is CSVELGGRAFGYTF.

The chain uses TRBV7-2 and TRBJ1-2, with 7 bases fitting TRBD1. Germline lookup yields CDR1 SGHTA and CDR2 FQGNSA. The CDR3 consists of 14 residues. J was trimmed by 8 bases and V by 5 bases; bases with no gene match: 11. CDR3 loop: CASSGRTGAAGYTF. The CDR3 DNA reads TGTGCCAGCAGCGGGAGGACAGGAGCGGCGGGCTACACCTTC.

The gene calls are TRBV30 and TRBJ2-7; 11 bases match TRBD2. The CDR3 totals 13 residues. The V gene's germline CDR1 is GTSNPN and CDR2 SVGIG (reference sequence). V shed 0 bases, J shed 6 bases, and the junction held 1 base outside the gene matches. CDR3 nucleotide sequence: TGTGCCTGGAGTGTTAGCGGGAGGGGCGAGCAGTACTTC. Protein: CAWSVSGRGEQYF.

The V gene is TRBV19, the J gene TRBJ1-2, with D uncertain. V shed 5 bases and J shed 5 bases, with 18 bases lying between them. The CDR3 is 15 residues long. CDR1 and CDR2 (germline): LNHDA, SQIVND (reference sequence). CDR3 DNA sequence: TGTGCCAGTAGTCAAGGCGGAGGGCTTTCGTATGGCTACACCTTC. Translated, it gives CASSQGGGLSYGYTF.

The rearrangement links TRBV5-1 to TRBJ2-1, with 9 bases that match TRBD2. The ends lost 4 bases at V and 2 bases at J; junction bases unmatched: 7. From germline, CDR1 is SGHRS and CDR2 YFSETQ. This CDR3 region has 16 residues. The CDR3 DNA follows: TGCGCCAGCAGCAATAGCGGGAGCGAAGCCTACAATGAGCAGTTCTTC. Its protein is CASSNSGSEAYNEQFF.